A selection of T cell receptor beta chains follows, all from one sample in a study of blood T cell repertoires in COVID-19. Produced via immunoSEQ multiplex PCR; TCRdb's table is partial and in-frame only. The sample lists 250,000 to 400,000 clones; roughly nine tenths were seen once. Sequencing used peripheral blood. These receptors originate from a woman aged 25-40 years with COVID-19, enrolled during active disease. The CDR3 runs from the conserved cysteine through the conserved F or W. The D gene is left open where the match is weak. Only some rows state a clone size, as once, few, many or a class for expanded clones.

size: .; V: TRBV19; D: TRBD1; J: TRBJ1-1; CDR3: CASSIDPTGTEAFF; DNA: TGTGCCAGTAGTATAGATCCGACAGGGACTGAAGCTTTCTTT
size: .; V: TRBV28; D: .; J: TRBJ2-2; CDR3: CASLGMRGGTGELFF; DNA: TGTGCCAGCTTAGGGATGCGGGGCGGGACCGGGGAGCTGTTTTTT
size: .; V: TRBV28; D: .; J: TRBJ2-5; CDR3: CASSSPVAQYF; DNA: TGTGCCAGCAGCTCCCCGGTCGCCCAGTACTTC
size: .; V: TRBV3-1/TRBV3-2; D: TRBD2; J: TRBJ2-1; CDR3: CASSQGASGYEYNEQFF; DNA: TGTGCCAGCAGCCAAGGGGCTAGCGGTTACGAGTACAATGAGCAGTTCTTC
size: .; V: TRBV4-1; D: .; J: TRBJ2-1; CDR3: CASSQDAGYNEQFF; DNA: TGCGCCAGCAGCCAAGACGCGGGGTACAATGAGCAGTTCTTC
size: few; V: TRBV5-5; D: .; J: TRBJ1-5; CDR3: CASSLEGVSNQPQHF; DNA: TGTGCCAGCAGCCTGGAGGGGGTTAGCAATCAGCCCCAGCATTTT
size: once; V: TRBV11-2; D: TRBD1; J: TRBJ2-5; CDR3: CASSLARTGGLETQYF; DNA: TGTGCCAGCAGCTTAGCCAGGACAGGGGGCCTGGAGACCCAGTACTTC
size: .; V: TRBV28; D: .; J: TRBJ2-7; CDR3: CASSLRGYEQYF; DNA: TGTGCCAGCAGTTTAAGGGGGTACGAGCAGTACTTC
size: .; V: TRBV10-2; D: .; J: TRBJ1-1; CDR3: CASTRTLMNTEAFF; DNA: TGCGCCAGCACCAGGACATTGATGAACACTGAAGCTTTCTTT
size: .; V: TRBV5-1; D: TRBD1; J: TRBJ1-1; CDR3: CASSLYQGENTEAFF; DNA: TGCGCCAGCAGCTTGTATCAGGGGGAGAACACTGAAGCTTTCTTT
size: .; V: TRBV5-4; D: TRBD2; J: TRBJ2-5; CDR3: CASSLATSGALTQYF; DNA: TGTGCCAGCAGCTTGGCGACTAGCGGAGCCTTAACCCAGTACTTC
size: .; V: TRBV27; D: TRBD1; J: TRBJ1-2; CDR3: CASSLSGTGYGYTF; DNA: TGTGCCAGCAGTTTATCCGGGACAGGCTATGGCTACACCTTC
size: .; V: TRBV6-8; D: .; J: TRBJ2-5; CDR3: CARGGRIETQYF; DNA: TGTGCCCGAGGGGGTAGGATAGAGACCCAGTACTTC
size: .; V: TRBV27; D: TRBD2; J: TRBJ2-3; CDR3: CASRRSAGGPTDTQYF; DNA: TGTGCCAGCAGGAGATCAGCGGGAGGGCCGACAGATACGCAGTATTTT
size: once; V: TRBV5-1; D: .; J: TRBJ1-1; CDR3: CASSIEGHTRRNTEAFF; DNA: TGCGCCAGCAGCATAGAGGGACACACCAGAAGGAACACTGAAGCTTTCTTT
size: .; V: TRBV7-9; D: TRBD2; J: TRBJ2-3; CDR3: CASSFRLAGPTDTQYF; DNA: TGTGCCAGCAGCTTCCGACTAGCGGGGCCCACAGATACGCAGTATTTT
size: .; V: TRBV11-2; D: TRBD1; J: TRBJ1-1; CDR3: CASSLAGGTEAFF; DNA: TGTGCCAGCAGCTTAGCAGGGGGCACTGAAGCTTTCTTT
size: .; V: TRBV19; D: .; J: TRBJ1-1; CDR3: CASSLPVATTEAFF; DNA: TGTGCCAGTAGCCTCCCGGTAGCGACGACTGAAGCTTTCTTT
size: .; V: TRBV9; D: TRBD1; J: TRBJ2-7; CDR3: CASSAGTGRYEQYF; DNA: TGTGCCAGCAGCGCCGGGACAGGGCGTTACGAGCAGTACTTC
size: .; V: TRBV4-2; D: .; J: TRBJ2-1; CDR3: CASSQDGEGQDEQFF; DNA: TGTGCCAGCAGCCAAGACGGGGAGGGACAAGATGAGCAGTTCTTC
size: once; V: TRBV29-1; D: .; J: TRBJ2-1; CDR3: CSVGRGSSYNEQFF; DNA: TGCAGCGTTGGTCGGGGGAGCTCCTACAATGAGCAGTTCTTC
size: .; V: TRBV7-2; D: TRBD1; J: TRBJ2-7; CDR3: CASSGTGTYEQYF; DNA: TGTGCCAGCTCCGGGACAGGCACCTACGAGCAGTACTTC
size: once; V: TRBV11-2; D: .; J: TRBJ2-7; CDR3: CASSPSGTASRQYF; DNA: TGTGCCAGCAGCCCGTCCGGGACTGCAAGTAGGCAGTACTTC
size: .; V: TRBV15; D: .; J: TRBJ1-5; CDR3: CATSRDQQPQHF; DNA: TGTGCCACCAGCAGAGATCAACAGCCCCAGCATTTT
size: .; V: TRBV19; D: TRBD2; J: TRBJ2-7; CDR3: CASSSGLATSYEQYF; DNA: TGTGCCAGTAGTTCGGGACTAGCGACCTCCTACGAGCAGTACTTC
size: .; V: TRBV6-5; D: .; J: TRBJ2-6; CDR3: CASTSLTGANVLTF; DNA: TGTGCCAGTACCAGTCTGACTGGGGCCAACGTCCTGACTTTC
size: .; V: TRBV7-2; D: .; J: TRBJ1-5; CDR3: CASSLASDQPQHF; DNA: TGTGCCAGCAGCTTAGCATCAGATCAGCCCCAGCATTTT
size: .; V: TRBV28; D: TRBD1; J: TRBJ1-1; CDR3: CASSLSYRGWRTEAFF; DNA: TGTGCCAGCAGTTTATCCTACAGGGGGTGGAGGACTGAAGCTTTCTTT
size: .; V: TRBV7-6; D: .; J: TRBJ2-2; CDR3: CASSLFPGRGTGELFF; DNA: TGTGCCAGCAGCTTATTTCCGGGCAGGGGCACCGGGGAGCTGTTTTTT
size: .; V: TRBV29-1; D: .; J: TRBJ1-1; CDR3: CSVAMNTEAFF; DNA: TGCAGCGTTGCTATGAACACTGAAGCTTTCTTT
size: .; V: TRBV30; D: TRBD1; J: TRBJ1-4; CDR3: CAWSAGRTGATNEKLFF; DNA: TGTGCCTGGAGTGCCGGCAGGACAGGAGCAACTAATGAAAAACTGTTTTTT
size: .; V: TRBV6-6; D: TRBD1; J: TRBJ1-6; CDR3: CASSYAGTDNSPLHF; DNA: TGTGCCAGCAGTTACGCCGGGACAGATAATTCACCCCTCCACTTT
size: .; V: TRBV13; D: .; J: TRBJ2-7; CDR3: CASSLGIPRLGTHEQYF; DNA: TGTGCCAGCAGCTTAGGCATACCGAGACTAGGAACCCACGAGCAGTACTTC
size: .; V: TRBV7-9; D: .; J: TRBJ1-6; CDR3: CASTARPKHALSNSPLHF; DNA: TGTGCCAGCACCGCTAGGCCCAAACATGCCCTGTCTAATTCACCCCTCCACTTT
size: .; V: TRBV28; D: TRBD1; J: TRBJ1-2; CDR3: CASRGTGGGYGYTF; DNA: TGTGCCAGCAGGGGGACAGGGGGCGGCTATGGCTACACCTTC
size: .; V: TRBV6-5; D: TRBD2; J: TRBJ2-1; CDR3: CASLLAGGPVNEQFF; DNA: TGTGCCAGCCTGTTAGCGGGAGGGCCAGTCAATGAGCAGTTCTTC